Below are 12 T cell receptor beta chains sequenced from a single sample in a study of circulating and synovial CD4+ cells in juvenile arthritis. Libraries were prepared by immunoSEQ multiplex PCR; TCRdb keeps only in-frame clonotypes and omits some of them. The repertoire includes about 3,600 clones, about four fifths of them detected once, and 3.4% sits in the top ten. The source material was CD4+ T cells from synovial fluid. Source of these receptors: a human donor with juvenile idiopathic arthritis.

The chain joins TRBV19 to TRBJ2-7; D unresolved. This CDR3 contains 11 residues. V dropped 4 bases and J dropped 3 bases, with 4 bases sitting between them. Germline assignment: CDR1 LNHDA and CDR2 SQIVND (reference sequence). CDR3 DNA: TGTGCCAGTAGTACAGGCTACGAGCAGTACTTC. This encodes CASSTGYEQYF. The full variable domain, with the rest looked up from reference TRBV19 and TRBJ2-7, is DGGITQSPKYLFRKEGQNVTLSCEQNLNHDAMYWYRQDPGQGLRLIYYSQIVNDFQKGDIAEGYSVSREKKESFPLTVTSAQKNPTAFYLCASSTGYEQYFGPGTRLTVT.

This chain links TRBV19 with TRBJ2-7, with D perhaps TRBD1 (5 bases). Deletions cut 5 bases from V and 6 bases from J, with 11 bases between. This CDR3 has 12 residues. The germline V gene encodes CDR1 LNHDA and CDR2 SQIVND (reference sequence). In DNA, the CDR3 is TGTGCCAGTAGTCCGCAGGGCGGCGAGCAGTACTTC. This translates into CASSPQGGEQYF.

The chain combines TRBV10-2 with TRBJ2-1, with 8 bases identical to TRBD2. Germline trimming cut 8 bases from V and 8 bases from J; bases unmatched to any gene: 14. The CDR3 extends over 15 amino acids. Germline CDR1 is WSHSY and CDR2 is SAAADI. The CDR3 nucleotides are TGCGCCAGCCATAAGGGGCAGTCGGGAGGGGATGAGCAGTTCTTC. Translating it yields CASHKGQSGGDEQFF.

In its sample, this clone was seen once. J is TRBJ1-4 and V is TRBV5-1; perhaps TRBD1 as D (5 bases). The ends were cut back, 6 bases at V and 5 bases at J, with 17 bases in the middle. From germline, CDR1 is SGHRS and CDR2 YFSETQ. There are 15 residues in the CDR3. The CDR3 DNA is TGCGCCAGCACCTACAATGGCAGGGCGAATGAAAAACTGTTTTTT. Translation: CASTYNGRANEKLFF.

The chain uses TRBV6-1 and TRBJ1-1; D possibly corresponds to TRBD1 (6 bases). Germline V CDR1 and CDR2: MNHNS, SASEGT. The CDR3 is 15 amino acids. V gave up 5 bases and J gave up 4 bases, with 17 bases separating them. In DNA form, the CDR3 reads TGTGCCAGCAGTACAGGGCATTTTGAGTCCACTGAAGCTTTCTTT. It codes for CASSTGHFESTEAFF.

V and J are TRBV27 and TRBJ1-2; 7 bases fit TRBD1. Losses at the gene ends were 5 bases for V and 3 bases for J; bases not matched to a gene: 9. This CDR3 spans 15 amino acids. Germline CDR1 and CDR2: MNHEY and SMNVEV (reference sequence). CDR3: CASSPPGTVYYGYTF. The CDR3 DNA reads TGTGCCAGCAGTCCCCCAGGGACAGTATACTATGGCTACACCTTC.

The V and J genes are TRBV5-4 and TRBJ1-1; TRBD1 is a possible D gene (5 bases). Germline assignment: CDR1 SGHNT and CDR2 YYREEE (reference sequence). This CDR3 has 15 residues. V was pared by 1 base and J by 3 bases, with 13 bases between. CDR3 amino acids: CASSLRKGRDTEAFF. For the CDR3, the DNA is TGTGCCAGCAGCTTGCGAAAGGGGAGGGACACTGAAGCTTTCTTT.

This chain connects TRBV30 to TRBJ2-7; 8 bases agree with TRBD1. Trimming cost V 0 bases and J 6 bases; bases outside gene matches: 4. CDR1 is GTSNPN, CDR2 SVGIG, per germline (reference sequence). The CDR3 runs to 13 residues. The DNA for the CDR3 is TGTGCCTGGAGTGTCCAGGGGGCTGGCGAGCAGTACTTC. It encodes CAWSVQGAGEQYF.

The chain employs TRBV4-1 and TRBJ1-2; D call uncertain. The V gene lost 1 base and the J gene lost 5 bases, with 8 bases spanning the gap. The germline gives CDR1 MGHRA, CDR2 YSYEKL. This CDR3 has 13 amino acids. Here the CDR3 DNA reads TGCGCCAGCAGCCAAGGCGGTCTTTATGGCTACACCTTC. It is translated as CASSQGGLYGYTF.

The chain employs TRBV4-2 and TRBJ1-5; D gene uncertain. Germline CDR1 reads LGHNA; CDR2 reads YNFKEQ. Trimming pared 0 bases from V and 7 bases from J, leaving 19 bases between. This CDR3 contains 17 residues. The CDR3 bases are TGTGCCAGCAGCCAAGATCCCTCGTCGAGTTGGTCCCAGCCCCAGCATTTT. This encodes CASSQDPSSSWSQPQHF.

The chain combines TRBV18 with TRBJ1-1; 9 bases map to TRBD1. After removal of 6 bases from V and 4 bases from J, the junction contained 6 bases not matched to a gene. Germline V lookup: CDR1 KGHSH, CDR2 LQKENI. The CDR3 is made up of 14 amino acids. The CDR3 loop is CASSSDRGVTEAFF. The CDR3, as DNA: TGTGCCAGCTCTTCGGACAGGGGAGTCACTGAAGCTTTCTTT.

This chain joins TRBV5-1 and TRBJ1-2; D may be TRBD1 (5 bases). Germline V CDR1 and CDR2: SGHRS, YFSETQ. CDR3 length: 14 residues. V was pared by 0 bases and J by 8 bases, with 14 bases between. The CDR3 protein is CASSLDTGLGGYTF. The CDR3 DNA reads TGCGCCAGCAGCTTGGACACAGGTCTGGGCGGCTACACCTTC.